Described below is a single T cell receptor beta chain sequence and its context. Trimming removed 5 bases at V and 2 bases at J, with 19 bases between. The CDR3 is made up of 16 amino acids. Germline V gene data show CDR1 as MNHEY and CDR2 as SMNVEV (reference sequence). Data came from immunoSEQ multiplex PCR; TCRdb stores just in-frame clones and leaves some out. The sample holds 90,000 to 130,000 clones, more than 75% seen once. This entry belongs to a study of radiotherapy plus CTLA-4 blockade in lung cancer. The genes are TRBV27 and TRBJ2-7; D might be TRBD2 (6 bases). Material: peripheral blood, obtained from a patient treated with radiotherapy plus ipilimumab. The sequence came from a human donor with non-small cell lung cancer that progressed on radiotherapy plus ipilimumab. Some clones in this sample may be carry-over from other donors' samples. CDR3 sequence (DNA): TGTGCCAGCAGTGTACAAGGAGGGTCGACGGCCTACGAGCAGTACTTC. As protein: CASSVQGGSTAYEQYF.